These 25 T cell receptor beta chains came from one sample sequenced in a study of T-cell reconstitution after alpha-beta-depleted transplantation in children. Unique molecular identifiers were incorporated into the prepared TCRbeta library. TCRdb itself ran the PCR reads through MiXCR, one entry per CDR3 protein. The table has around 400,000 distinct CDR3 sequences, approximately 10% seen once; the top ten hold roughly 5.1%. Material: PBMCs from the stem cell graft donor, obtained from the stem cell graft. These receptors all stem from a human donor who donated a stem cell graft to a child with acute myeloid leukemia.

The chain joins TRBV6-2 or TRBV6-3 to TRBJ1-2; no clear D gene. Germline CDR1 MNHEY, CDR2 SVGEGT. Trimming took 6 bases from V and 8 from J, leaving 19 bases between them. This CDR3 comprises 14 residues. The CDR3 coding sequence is TGTGCCAGCAGCCTCCCTGTTAGGGTGGGCGGCTACACCTTC. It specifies CASSLPVRVGGYTF.

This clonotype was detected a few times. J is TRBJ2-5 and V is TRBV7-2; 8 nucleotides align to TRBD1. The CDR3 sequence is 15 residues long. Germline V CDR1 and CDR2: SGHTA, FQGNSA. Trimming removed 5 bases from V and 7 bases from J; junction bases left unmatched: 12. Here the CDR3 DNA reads TGTGCCAGCAGCGCTGGACTACAGGGGGAGCGGACCCAGTACTTC. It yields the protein CASSAGLQGERTQYF.

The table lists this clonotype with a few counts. The chain's CDR3 is CASSLDTSAGANVLTF. The CDR3 DNA reads TGCGCCAGCAGCTTGGACACTAGCGCTGGGGCCAACGTCCTGACTTTC. The rearrangement links TRBV5-1 to TRBJ2-6; 7 bases are a match to TRBD2. The V segment lost 0 bases and the J segment 2 bases; nucleotides outside the gene matches: 2. CDR3 size: 16 residues. Germline loops: CDR1 SGHRS, CDR2 YFSETQ. Drawing the rest from reference TRBV5-1 and TRBJ2-6, the complete variable domain is KAGVTQTPRYLIKTRGQQVTLSCSPISGHRSVSWYQQTPGQGLQFLFEYFSETQRNKGNFPGRFSGRQFSNSRSEMNVSTLELGDSALYLCASSLDTSAGANVLTFGAGSRLTVL.

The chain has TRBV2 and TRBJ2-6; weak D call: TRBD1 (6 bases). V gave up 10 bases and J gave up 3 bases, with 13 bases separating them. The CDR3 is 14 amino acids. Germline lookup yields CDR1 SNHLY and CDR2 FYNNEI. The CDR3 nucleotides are TGTGCCACGACCCTGGACAGTGGGGCCAACGTCCTGACTTTC. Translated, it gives CATTLDSGANVLTF.

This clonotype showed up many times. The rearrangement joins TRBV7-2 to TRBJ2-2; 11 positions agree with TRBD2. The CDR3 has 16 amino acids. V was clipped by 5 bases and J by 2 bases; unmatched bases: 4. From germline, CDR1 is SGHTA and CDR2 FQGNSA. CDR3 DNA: TGTGCCAGCAGCCGAACTAGCGGGGGAAACACCGGGGAGCTGTTTTTT. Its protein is CASSRTSGGNTGELFF.

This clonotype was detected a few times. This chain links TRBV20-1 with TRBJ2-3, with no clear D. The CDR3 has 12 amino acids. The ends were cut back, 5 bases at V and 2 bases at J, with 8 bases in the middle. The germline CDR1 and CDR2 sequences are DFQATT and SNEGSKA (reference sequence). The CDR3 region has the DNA TGCAGTGCTGGCGCCGACACAGATACGCAGTATTTT. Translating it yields CSAGADTDTQYF.

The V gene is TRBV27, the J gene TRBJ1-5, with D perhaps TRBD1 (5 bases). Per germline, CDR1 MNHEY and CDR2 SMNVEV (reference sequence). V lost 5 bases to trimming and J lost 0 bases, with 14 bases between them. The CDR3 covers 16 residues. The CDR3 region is CASSKRGGNSNQPQHF. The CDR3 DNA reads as TGTGCCAGCAGTAAGCGGGGCGGGAATAGCAATCAGCCCCAGCATTTT.

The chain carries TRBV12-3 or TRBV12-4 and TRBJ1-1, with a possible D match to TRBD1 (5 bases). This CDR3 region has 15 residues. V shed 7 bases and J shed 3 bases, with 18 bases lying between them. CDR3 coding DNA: TGTGCCAGCATCCTAAGGGGCAGAGCGTACACTGAAGCTTTCTTT. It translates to CASILRGRAYTEAFF.

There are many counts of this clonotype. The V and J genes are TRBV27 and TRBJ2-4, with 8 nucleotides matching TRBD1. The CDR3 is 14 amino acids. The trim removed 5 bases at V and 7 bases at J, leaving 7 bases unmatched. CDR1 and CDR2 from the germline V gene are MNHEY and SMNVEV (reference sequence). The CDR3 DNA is TGTGCCAGCAGTCCCTCCGGGACAGGCAACATTCAGTACTTC. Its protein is CASSPSGTGNIQYF.

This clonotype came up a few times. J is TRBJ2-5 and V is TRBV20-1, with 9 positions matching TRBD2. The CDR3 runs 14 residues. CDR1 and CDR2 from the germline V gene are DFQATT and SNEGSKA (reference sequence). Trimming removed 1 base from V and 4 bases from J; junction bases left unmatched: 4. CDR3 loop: CSARASGGPETQYF. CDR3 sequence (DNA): TGCAGTGCTAGAGCAAGCGGGGGGCCAGAGACCCAGTACTTC.

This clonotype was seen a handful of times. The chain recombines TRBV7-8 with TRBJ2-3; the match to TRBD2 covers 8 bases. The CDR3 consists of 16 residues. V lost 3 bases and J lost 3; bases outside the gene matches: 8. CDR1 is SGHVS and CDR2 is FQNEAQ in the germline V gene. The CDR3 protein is CASSFRGGPGTDTQYF. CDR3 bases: TGTGCCAGCAGCTTCCGGGGGGGCCCCGGGACAGATACGCAGTATTTT.

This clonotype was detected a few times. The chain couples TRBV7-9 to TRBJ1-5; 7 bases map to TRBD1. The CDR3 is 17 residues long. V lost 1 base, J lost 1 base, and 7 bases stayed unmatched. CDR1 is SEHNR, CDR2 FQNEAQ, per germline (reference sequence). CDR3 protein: CASSLGQGGMSNQPQHF. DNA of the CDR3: TGTGCCAGCAGCTTAGGGCAGGGGGGAATGAGCAATCAGCCCCAGCATTTT.

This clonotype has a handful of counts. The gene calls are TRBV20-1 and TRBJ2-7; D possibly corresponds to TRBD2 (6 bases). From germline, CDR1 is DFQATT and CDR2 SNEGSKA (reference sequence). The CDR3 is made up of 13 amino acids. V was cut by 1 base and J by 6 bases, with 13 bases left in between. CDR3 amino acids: CSARVPGEAEQYF. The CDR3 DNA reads TGCAGTGCTAGAGTCCCGGGGGAGGCCGAGCAGTACTTC.

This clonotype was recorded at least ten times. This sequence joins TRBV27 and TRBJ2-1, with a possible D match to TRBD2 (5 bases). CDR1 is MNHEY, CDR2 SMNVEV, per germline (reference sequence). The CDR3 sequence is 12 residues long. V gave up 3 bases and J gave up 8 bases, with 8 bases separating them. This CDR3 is CASSFVRDEQFF. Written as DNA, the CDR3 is TGTGCCAGCAGTTTTGTGAGGGATGAGCAGTTCTTC.

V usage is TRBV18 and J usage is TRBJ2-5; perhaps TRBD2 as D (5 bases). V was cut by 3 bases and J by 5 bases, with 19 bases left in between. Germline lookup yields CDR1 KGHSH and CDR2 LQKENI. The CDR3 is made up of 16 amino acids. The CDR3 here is CASSPQRESGGETQYF. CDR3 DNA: TGTGCCAGCTCACCGCAAAGGGAGAGTGGCGGGGAGACCCAGTACTTC.

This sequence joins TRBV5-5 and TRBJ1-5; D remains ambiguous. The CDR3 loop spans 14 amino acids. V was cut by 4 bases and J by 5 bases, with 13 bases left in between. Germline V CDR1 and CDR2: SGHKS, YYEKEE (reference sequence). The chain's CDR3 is CASSPFGGDQPQHF. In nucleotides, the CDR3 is TGTGCCAGCAGCCCTTTTGGTGGGGATCAGCCCCAGCATTTT.

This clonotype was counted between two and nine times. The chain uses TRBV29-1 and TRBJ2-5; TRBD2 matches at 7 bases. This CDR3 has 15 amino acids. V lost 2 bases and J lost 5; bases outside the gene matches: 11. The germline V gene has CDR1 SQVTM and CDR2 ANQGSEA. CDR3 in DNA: TGCAGCGTTGAAAAGTGGGAGCGGGAAGGGGAGACCCAGTACTTC. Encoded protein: CSVEKWEREGETQYF.

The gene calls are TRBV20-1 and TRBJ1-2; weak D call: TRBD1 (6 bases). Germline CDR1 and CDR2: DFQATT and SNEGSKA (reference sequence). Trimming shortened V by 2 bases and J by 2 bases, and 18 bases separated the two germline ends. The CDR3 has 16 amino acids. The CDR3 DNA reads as TGCAGTGCTAGACCGCTAGGGCAGGGGCACAACTATGGCTACACCTTC. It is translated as CSARPLGQGHNYGYTF.

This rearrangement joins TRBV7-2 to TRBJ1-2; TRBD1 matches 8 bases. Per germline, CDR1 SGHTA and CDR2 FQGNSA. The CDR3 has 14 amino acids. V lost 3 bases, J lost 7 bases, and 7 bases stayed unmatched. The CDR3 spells CASSLGAGGSGYTF. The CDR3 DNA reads TGTGCCAGCAGCTTGGGTGCAGGGGGCTCTGGCTACACCTTC.

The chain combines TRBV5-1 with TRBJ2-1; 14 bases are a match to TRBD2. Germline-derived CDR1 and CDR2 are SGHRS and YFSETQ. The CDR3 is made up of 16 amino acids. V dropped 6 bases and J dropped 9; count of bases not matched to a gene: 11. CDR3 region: CASTYFGTSGSGEQFF. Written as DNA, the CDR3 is TGCGCCAGCACCTATTTCGGGACTAGCGGGAGCGGTGAGCAGTTCTTC.

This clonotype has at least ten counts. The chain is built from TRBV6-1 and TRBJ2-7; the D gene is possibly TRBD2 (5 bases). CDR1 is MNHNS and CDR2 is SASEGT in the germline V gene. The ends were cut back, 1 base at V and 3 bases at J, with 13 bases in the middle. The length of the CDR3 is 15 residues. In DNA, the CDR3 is TGTGCCAGCAGTGAAGGTCCGGGGTACCTCTACGAGCAGTACTTC. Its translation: CASSEGPGYLYEQYF.

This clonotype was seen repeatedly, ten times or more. CDR3 sequence: CASSKTRGPNEKLFF. The CDR3 coding sequence is TGCGCCAGCAGCAAGACCAGGGGGCCTAATGAAAAACTGTTTTTT. J is TRBJ1-4 and V is TRBV5-1, with TRBD1 identical over 8 bases. Germline assignment: CDR1 SGHRS and CDR2 YFSETQ. The CDR3 length is 15 residues. J gave up 3 bases and V 4 bases, and 5 bases lay outside the gene matches.

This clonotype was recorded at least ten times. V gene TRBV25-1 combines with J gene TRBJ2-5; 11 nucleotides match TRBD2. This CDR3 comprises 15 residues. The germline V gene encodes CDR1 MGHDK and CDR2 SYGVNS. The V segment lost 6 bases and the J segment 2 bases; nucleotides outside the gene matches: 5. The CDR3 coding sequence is TGTGCCAGCAGATACGGGACTAGCGGACAAGAGACCCAGTACTTC. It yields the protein CASRYGTSGQETQYF.

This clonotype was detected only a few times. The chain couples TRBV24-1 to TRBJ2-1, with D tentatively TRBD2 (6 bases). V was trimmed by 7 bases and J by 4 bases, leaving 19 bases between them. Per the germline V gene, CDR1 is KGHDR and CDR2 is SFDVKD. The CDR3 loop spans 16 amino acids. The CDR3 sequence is CATSENTASGYNEQFF. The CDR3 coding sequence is TGTGCCACCAGCGAGAACACGGCAAGCGGGTACAATGAGCAGTTCTTC.

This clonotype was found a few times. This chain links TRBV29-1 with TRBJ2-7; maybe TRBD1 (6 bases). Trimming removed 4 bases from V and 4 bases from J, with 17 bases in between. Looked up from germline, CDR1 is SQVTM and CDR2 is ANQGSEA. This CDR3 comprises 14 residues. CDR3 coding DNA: TGCAGCGTTGTTGTTGGACTCCAGGGGTACGAGCAGTACTTC. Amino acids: CSVVVGLQGYEQYF.